Below, 27 T cell receptor beta chains from the same sample are listed, as sequenced in a study of blood T cell repertoires in COVID-19. Assay used: immunoSEQ multiplex PCR; TCRdb lists only in-frame clones, some missing. In the table there are about 88,000 clones, approximately 86% of which are singletons. Sequencing was carried out using peripheral blood. Receptors originate from a male donor with acute or convalescent COVID-19.

V and J are TRBV5-4 and TRBJ1-2, with D tentatively TRBD1 (6 bases). The length of the CDR3 is 14 residues. Trimming took off 0 bases at V and 7 bases at J, with 13 bases between the two ends. Looked up from germline, CDR1 is SGHNT and CDR2 is YYREEE (reference sequence). The CDR3: CASSLVGGMGGYTF. The CDR3 DNA sequence: TGTGCCAGCAGCTTGGTAGGGGGTATGGGTGGCTACACCTTC. Full variable domain (outside the CDR3, taken from reference TRBV5-4 and TRBJ1-2): ETGVTQSPTHLIKTRGQQVTLRCSSQSGHNTVSWYQQALGQGPQFIFQYYREEENGRGNFPPRFSGLQFPNYSSELNVNALELDDSALYLCASSLVGGMGGYTFGSGTRLTVV.

The chain combines TRBV2 with TRBJ1-5; TRBD1 aligns across 8 bases. Germline V gene data show CDR1 as SNHLY and CDR2 as FYNNEI. Trimming cost V 5 bases and J 3 bases; bases outside gene matches: 6. The CDR3 length is 15 residues. The CDR3 DNA follows: TGTGCCAGCAGTCAACAGGGGGGAAACAATCAGCCCCAGCATTTT. It codes for CASSQQGGNNQPQHF.

The J gene is TRBJ2-5, the V gene TRBV7-2; D unresolved. CDR3 length: 12 residues. Trimming took 4 bases from V and 3 from J, leaving 6 bases between them. Germline V lookup: CDR1 SGHTA, CDR2 FQGNSA. The CDR3 sequence is CASSSPKETQYF. CDR3 nucleotide sequence: TGTGCCAGCAGCTCCCCCAAAGAGACCCAGTACTTC. The complete variable domain, with remaining parts taken from reference TRBV7-2 and TRBJ2-5, reads GAGVSQSPSNKVTEKGKDVELRCDPISGHTALYWYRQSLGQGLEFLIYFQGNSAPDKSGLPSDRFSAERTGGSVSTLTIQRTQQEDSAVYLCASSSPKETQYFGPGTRLLVL.

The table lists this clone with a count of one. V and J are TRBV20-1 and TRBJ1-4; D ambiguous. The CDR3 covers 11 residues. V was cut by 4 bases and J by 7 bases, with 7 bases left in between. Per germline, CDR1 DFQATT and CDR2 SNEGSKA (reference sequence). As DNA, the CDR3 is TGCAGTGCTATCAGGTTTGAAAAACTGTTTTTT. Amino acid sequence: CSAIRFEKLFF.

The chain uses TRBV19 and TRBJ1-2; D is ambiguous. The CDR3 contains 13 residues. The V end was cut by 4 bases, the J end by 2 bases, with 8 bases between. The germline gives CDR1 LNHDA, CDR2 SQIVND (reference sequence). DNA for the CDR3: TGTGCCAGTAGTACCGACATAAACTATGGCTACACCTTC. This encodes CASSTDINYGYTF.

The chain couples TRBV28 to TRBJ1-4; D gene ambiguous. Trimming pared 7 bases from V and 4 bases from J, leaving 7 bases between. Looked up from germline, CDR1 is MDHEN and CDR2 is SYDVKM. The CDR3 is 12 residues long. This chain's CDR3 is CASTQSNEKLFF. CDR3 DNA: TGTGCCAGCACACAGAGTAATGAAAAACTGTTTTTT.

The gene calls are TRBV30 and TRBJ2-2; possibly TRBD2 for D (6 bases). Per the germline V gene, CDR1 is GTSNPN and CDR2 is SVGIG (reference sequence). The V and J ends lost 4 bases and 6 bases respectively, with 12 bases between them. This CDR3 contains 13 residues. The DNA of the CDR3 is TGTGCCTGGAATCCAGGAGGGCCCGGGGAGCTGTTTTTT. Its translation: CAWNPGGPGELFF.

The chain's CDR3 is CASSIRESPNQPQHF. The CDR3 DNA reads as TGTGCCAGTAGCATCCGGGAATCCCCCAATCAGCCCCAGCATTTT. The J gene is TRBJ1-5, the V gene TRBV19; no definite D call. The CDR3 contains 15 residues. Germline assignment: CDR1 LNHDA and CDR2 SQIVND (reference sequence). V lost 6 bases, J lost 3 bases, and 15 bases lay in between.

This chain joins TRBV6-5 and TRBJ2-6, with D possibly TRBD2 on 6 matching bases. The length of the CDR3 is 16 residues. From germline, CDR1 is MNHEY and CDR2 SVGAGI. The V gene lost 2 bases and the J gene lost 0 bases, with 8 bases spanning the gap. As DNA, the CDR3 is TGTGCCAGCAGTTACCCCGGGGGCTCTGGGGCCAACGTCCTGACTTTC. Translated: CASSYPGGSGANVLTF.

The chain uses TRBV6-6 and TRBJ1-1; TRBD1 is a possible D gene (5 bases). Trimming took 5 bases from V and 6 from J, leaving 16 bases between them. Per germline, CDR1 MNHNY and CDR2 SVGAGI (reference sequence). The CDR3 consists of 14 residues. The DNA for the CDR3 is TGTGCCAGCAGTACGGACAACGTATTATCTGAAGCTTTCTTT. Translated: CASSTDNVLSEAFF.

The rearrangement uses TRBV5-1 and TRBJ2-6; perhaps TRBD2 as D (6 bases). The germline V gene has CDR1 SGHRS and CDR2 YFSETQ. The germline V and J ends were trimmed by 0 bases and 3 bases, with 16 bases remaining between them. The CDR3 has 18 residues. The DNA for the CDR3 is TGCGCCAGCAGCTTGGCCCCTACGGGGGTGGGTGGGGCCAACGTCCTGACTTTC. It translates to CASSLAPTGVGGANVLTF.

The chain is built from TRBV6-5 and TRBJ2-5; no reliable D call. V was clipped by 5 bases and J by 2 bases, with 12 bases between them. CDR3 size: 14 residues. Germline V lookup: CDR1 MNHEY, CDR2 SVGAGI. In DNA form, the CDR3 reads TGTGCCAGCAGTCCCCTCACGAGGCAAGAGACCCAGTACTTC. This sequence encodes CASSPLTRQETQYF.

V and J are TRBV7-8 and TRBJ1-2, with TRBD1 matching 7 bases. This CDR3 is 16 amino acids long. With 1 base clipped from V and 6 bases from J, the junction kept 11 bases outside the gene matches. The V gene's germline CDR1 is SGHVS and CDR2 FQNEAQ. CDR3 DNA sequence: TGTGCCAGCAGCTTAGTGGTGCAGGGGGATGGAAATGGCTACACCTTC. It specifies CASSLVVQGDGNGYTF.

This sequence joins TRBV11-2 and TRBJ2-5, with D tentatively TRBD1 (5 bases). Germline values: CDR1 SGHAT, CDR2 FQNNGV. Trimming stripped 5 bases from V and 1 base from J, with 8 bases between. The CDR3 spans 13 residues. CDR3 region: CASSRQGQETQYF. In nucleotides, the CDR3 is TGTGCCAGCAGCCGGCAGGGCCAAGAGACCCAGTACTTC.

The V gene is TRBV14, the J gene TRBJ2-5; 12 positions agree with TRBD1. The CDR3 is 17 residues long. CDR1 and CDR2 from the germline V gene are SGHDN and FVKESK. The V gene end was trimmed by 4 bases and the J gene end by 6 bases; junction bases not matched to a gene: 12. For the CDR3, the DNA is TGTGCCAGCAGCCCGGGACAGGGGGCTTGGAACCTTAAGACCCAGTACTTC. Translation: CASSPGQGAWNLKTQYF.

This chain links TRBV14 with TRBJ2-5, with D uncertain. Germline-derived CDR1 and CDR2 are SGHDN and FVKESK. The CDR3 loop spans 13 amino acids. Trimming took 1 base from V and 4 from J, leaving 7 bases between them. The CDR3 DNA sequence: TGTGCCAGCAGCCAAGTCGTCGGAGAGACCCAGTACTTC. Translation gives CASSQVVGETQYF.

Only one count was recorded for this clone. This chain joins TRBV28 and TRBJ1-5; 9 bases fit TRBD1. Unmatched junction bases numbered 6, after V lost 9 bases and J lost 6 bases. Germline V gene data show CDR1 as MDHEN and CDR2 as SYDVKM. This CDR3 contains 13 residues. The CDR3 nucleotides are TGTGCCAGACTGACAGGGGGGTTTCAGCCCCAGCATTTT. As protein: CARLTGGFQPQHF.

The chain carries TRBV11-2 and TRBJ2-3; 10 nucleotides line up with TRBD2. The V and J ends lost 5 bases and 5 bases, in that order; junction bases with no gene match: 16. The V gene's germline CDR1 is SGHAT and CDR2 FQNNGV. This CDR3 has 18 residues. The CDR3 DNA is TGTGCCAGCAGCCCAAAAATGGGAGCGGGGGGGGGAATAGATACGCAGTATTTT. Translation: CASSPKMGAGGGIDTQYF.

The chain uses TRBV30 and TRBJ1-5; 9 positions match TRBD1. This CDR3 contains 14 residues. Unmatched junction bases numbered 4, after V lost 3 bases and J lost 4 bases. Per germline, CDR1 GTSNPN and CDR2 SVGIG (reference sequence). CDR3 bases: TGTGCCTGGAGGGCGACAGGGGGAAATCAGCCCCAGCATTTT. Protein product: CAWRATGGNQPQHF.

The chain uses TRBV5-1 and TRBJ2-7, with TRBD1 matching over 7 bases. Losses at the gene ends were 4 bases for V and 1 base for J; bases not matched to a gene: 11. The CDR3 runs 16 residues. Per germline, CDR1 SGHRS and CDR2 YFSETQ. The CDR3 reads CASSVIGTALSYEQYF. The CDR3 nucleotides read TGCGCCAGCAGCGTTATCGGGACAGCTTTATCCTACGAGCAGTACTTC.

This chain's CDR3 is CATSPGVQGLGETQYF. The CDR3 bases are TGTGCCACCAGCCCTGGGGTTCAGGGGCTGGGGGAGACCCAGTACTTC. The V and J genes are TRBV15 and TRBJ2-5; tentative D call: TRBD1 (6 bases). V lost 5 bases, J lost 5 bases, and 21 bases lay in between. Germline CDR1 reads LNHNV; CDR2 reads YYDKDF (reference sequence). CDR3 length equals 16 residues.

The J gene is TRBJ2-1, the V gene TRBV11-2; unclear D gene. Deletions cut 5 bases from V and 2 bases from J, with 13 bases between. The length of the CDR3 is 15 residues. Germline CDR1 is SGHAT and CDR2 is FQNNGV. This CDR3 reads CASSAAALPYNEQFF. In nucleotides, the CDR3 is TGTGCCAGCAGCGCGGCGGCCCTCCCCTACAATGAGCAGTTCTTC. The variable domain in full, with the rest retrieved from reference TRBV11-2 and TRBJ2-1, is EAGVAQSPRYKIIEKRQSVAFWCNPISGHATLYWYQQILGQGPKLLIQFQNNGVVDDSQLPKDRFSAERLKGVDSTLKIQPAKLEDSAVYLCASSAAALPYNEQFFGPGTRLTVL.

The chain carries TRBV5-4 and TRBJ1-4, with 11 nucleotides matching TRBD1. Germline V lookup: CDR1 SGHNT, CDR2 YYREEE (reference sequence). The ends lost 3 bases at V and 7 bases at J; junction bases unmatched: 2. The CDR3 spans 14 residues. The CDR3 loop reads CASSSGQGAEKLFF. The DNA of the CDR3 is TGTGCCAGCAGCTCCGGACAGGGGGCTGAAAAACTGTTTTTT.

The V gene is TRBV6-5, the J gene TRBJ1-4; D is unclear. This CDR3 is built from 15 residues. CDR1 is MNHEY and CDR2 is SVGAGI in the germline V gene. V lost 1 base, J lost 0 bases, and 6 bases lay in between. CDR3 region: CASSYFPATNEKLFF. CDR3 DNA sequence: TGTGCCAGCAGTTACTTCCCTGCAACTAATGAAAAACTGTTTTTT.

The V and J genes are TRBV7-9 and TRBJ2-7; TRBD1 aligns across 8 bases. This CDR3 is built from 14 residues. V shed 5 bases, J shed 4 bases, and the junction held 7 bases outside the gene matches. CDR1 is SEHNR, CDR2 FQNEAQ, per germline (reference sequence). CDR3 loop: CASSLRGQGYEQYF. The CDR3, as DNA: TGTGCCAGCAGCCTAAGAGGACAGGGTTACGAGCAGTACTTC.

The V call is TRBV20-1, the J call TRBJ2-5; weak D call: TRBD2 (5 bases). V was cut by 3 bases and J by 2 bases, with 10 bases left in between. The CDR3 extends over 13 amino acids. CDR1 is DFQATT and CDR2 is SNEGSKA in the germline V gene (reference sequence). The CDR3 spells CSASRRVQETQYF. The CDR3, as DNA: TGCAGTGCTAGTAGGCGGGTACAAGAGACCCAGTACTTC.

The chain joins TRBV6-1 to TRBJ2-2; D might be TRBD1 (7 bases). V lost 10 bases, J lost 4 bases, and 16 bases lay in between. Germline CDR1 and CDR2: MNHNS and SASEGT. CDR3 size: 14 residues. Here the CDR3 reads CATAAGGRTGELFF. For the CDR3, the DNA is TGTGCCACCGCGGCAGGGGGGCGCACCGGGGAGCTGTTTTTT.